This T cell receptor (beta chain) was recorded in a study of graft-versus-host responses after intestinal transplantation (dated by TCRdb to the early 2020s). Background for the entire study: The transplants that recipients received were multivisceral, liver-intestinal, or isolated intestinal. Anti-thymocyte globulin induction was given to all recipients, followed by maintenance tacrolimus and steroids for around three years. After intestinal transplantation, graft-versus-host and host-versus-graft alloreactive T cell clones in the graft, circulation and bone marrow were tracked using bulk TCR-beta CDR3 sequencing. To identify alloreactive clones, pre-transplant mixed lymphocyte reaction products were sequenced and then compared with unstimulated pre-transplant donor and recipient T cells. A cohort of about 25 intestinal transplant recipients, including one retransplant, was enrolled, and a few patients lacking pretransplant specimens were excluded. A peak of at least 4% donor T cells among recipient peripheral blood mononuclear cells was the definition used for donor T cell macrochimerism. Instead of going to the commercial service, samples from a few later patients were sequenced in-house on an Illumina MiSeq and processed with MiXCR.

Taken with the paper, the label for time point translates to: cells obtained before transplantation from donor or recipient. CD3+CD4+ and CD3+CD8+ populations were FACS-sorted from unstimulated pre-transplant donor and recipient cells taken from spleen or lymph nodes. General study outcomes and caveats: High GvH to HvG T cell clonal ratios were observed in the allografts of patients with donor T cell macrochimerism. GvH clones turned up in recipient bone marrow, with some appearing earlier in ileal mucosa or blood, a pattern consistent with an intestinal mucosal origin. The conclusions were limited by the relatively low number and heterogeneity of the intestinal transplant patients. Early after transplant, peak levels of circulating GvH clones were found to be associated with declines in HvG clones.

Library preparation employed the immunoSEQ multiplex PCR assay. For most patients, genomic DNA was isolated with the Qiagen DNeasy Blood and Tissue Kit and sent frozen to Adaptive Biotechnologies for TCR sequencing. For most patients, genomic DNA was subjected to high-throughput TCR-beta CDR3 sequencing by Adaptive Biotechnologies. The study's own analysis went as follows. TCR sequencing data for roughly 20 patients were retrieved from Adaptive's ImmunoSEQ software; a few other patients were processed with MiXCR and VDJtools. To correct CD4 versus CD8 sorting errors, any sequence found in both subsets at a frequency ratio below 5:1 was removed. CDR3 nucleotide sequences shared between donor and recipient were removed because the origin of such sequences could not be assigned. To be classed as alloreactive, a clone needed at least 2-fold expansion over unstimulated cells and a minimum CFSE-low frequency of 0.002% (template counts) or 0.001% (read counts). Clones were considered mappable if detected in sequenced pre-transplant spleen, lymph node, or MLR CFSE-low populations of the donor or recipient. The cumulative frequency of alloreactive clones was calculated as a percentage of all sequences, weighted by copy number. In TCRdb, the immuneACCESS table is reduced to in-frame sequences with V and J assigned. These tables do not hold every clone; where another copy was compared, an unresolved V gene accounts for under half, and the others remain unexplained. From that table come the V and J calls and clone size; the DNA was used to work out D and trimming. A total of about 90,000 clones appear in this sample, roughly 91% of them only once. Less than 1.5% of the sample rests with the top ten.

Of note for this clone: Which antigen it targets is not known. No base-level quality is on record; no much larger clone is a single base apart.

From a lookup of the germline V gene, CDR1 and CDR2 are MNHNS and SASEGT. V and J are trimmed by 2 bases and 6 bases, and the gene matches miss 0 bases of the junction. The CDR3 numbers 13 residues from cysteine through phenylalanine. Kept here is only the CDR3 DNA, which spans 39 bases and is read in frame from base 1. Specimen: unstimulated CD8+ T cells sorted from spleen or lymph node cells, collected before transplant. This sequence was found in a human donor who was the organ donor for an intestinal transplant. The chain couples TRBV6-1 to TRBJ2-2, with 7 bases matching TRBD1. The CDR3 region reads CASSETGAGELFF. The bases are TGTGCCAGCAGTGAAACAGGGGCCGGGGAGCTGTTTTTT.